This T cell receptor (beta chain) was recorded in a study of lymphopenia after photon versus proton radiotherapy. V was pared by 1 base and J by 5 bases, with 2 bases of the junction left unmatched. The CDR3 covers 15 residues. CDR1 is MNHNS, CDR2 SASEGT, per germline. Study-level findings and limits: Relative stability marked proton patients; photon patients lost diversity and naive cells.

Turning to this clone: Its cognate antigen is unknown.

Assay: immunoSEQ multiplex PCR; the TCRdb copy retains only in-frame clones and omits some. The data show 150,000 to 200,000 clones, less than 90% seen once. This clonotype was obtained from a man aged 50 or older with gastric cancer. V and J are TRBV6-1 and TRBJ2-5; 12 bases line up with TRBD2. Sequenced here: peripheral blood, sampled from a patient treated with photon-based radiotherapy. In DNA, the CDR3 is TGTGCCAGCAGTGAAGGACTAGCGGGAGTCGAGACCCAGTACTTC. Residues: CASSEGLAGVETQYF.